One and the same sample provided the 10 T cell receptor beta chains below, sequenced in a study of T-cell memory formation after mild COVID-19. TCRdb reprocessed the 5' RACE reads with MiXCR, giving one entry per CDR3 protein. The sample has a few hundred thousand distinct CDR3 sequences, less than 25% seen once. Sequenced sample: PBMCs or a T cell subset sorted from them (not recorded which). All receptors come from an adult woman who had mild COVID-19 (a few samples of this study predate the infection). Cell type and time point are not known.

This chain links TRBV9 with TRBJ1-2; 7 bases are shared with TRBD1. The CDR3 has 14 amino acids. In germline, CDR1 is SGDLS, CDR2 YYNGEE. With 2 bases clipped from V and 2 bases from J, the junction kept 3 bases outside the gene matches. The CDR3 reads CASSVGDSNYGYTF. In nucleotides, the CDR3 is TGTGCCAGCAGCGTTGGGGACAGCAACTATGGCTACACCTTC.

The chain employs TRBV19 and TRBJ1-5; D call uncertain. CDR1 is LNHDA and CDR2 is SQIVND in the germline V gene (reference sequence). The CDR3 is 14 amino acids. V lost 5 bases and J lost 1, with 9 bases in between. CDR3 sequence: CASSPADSNQPQHF. In DNA form, the CDR3 reads TGTGCCAGTAGTCCGGCGGACAGCAATCAGCCCCAGCATTTT.

In its sample, this clonotype was seen a few times. The chain couples TRBV12-3 or TRBV12-4 to TRBJ2-4; 14 positions agree with TRBD2. With V trimmed by 4 bases and J by 3 bases, 2 bases remained unmatched. The length of the CDR3 is 16 residues. The CDR3, as DNA: TGTGCCAGCAGTTCCGGACTAGCGGGGGGCAAAAACATTCAGTACTTC. Protein: CASSSGLAGGKNIQYF.

The rearrangement uses TRBV4-2 and TRBJ1-3, with a tentative D call TRBD1 (5 bases). CDR3 size: 17 residues. Deletions cut 0 bases from V and 0 bases from J, with 12 bases between. Per the germline V gene, CDR1 is LGHNA and CDR2 is YNFKEQ. CDR3 DNA sequence: TGTGCCAGCAGCCAAGATGCAGGGACGTTCTCTGGAAACACCATATATTTT. This encodes CASSQDAGTFSGNTIYF.

This chain links TRBV6-5 with TRBJ1-2; 7 positions agree with TRBD1. The CDR3 is 13 amino acids. Germline V CDR1 and CDR2: MNHEY, SVGAGI. The V and J ends lost 6 bases and 10 bases, in that order; junction bases with no gene match: 11. The CDR3 DNA is TGTGCCAGCAGCTCCGACGGACAGGCCGACTACACCTTC. It translates to CASSSDGQADYTF.

The chain is built from TRBV29-1 and TRBJ1-5; TRBD1 aligns across 9 bases. In germline, CDR1 is SQVTM, CDR2 ANQGSEA. The CDR3 consists of 14 residues. The J segment lost 6 bases and the V segment lost 6 bases, leaving 9 bases of the junction unmatched. The CDR3 protein is CSVSGTGSRQPQHF. The CDR3, as DNA: TGCAGCGTGTCCGGGACAGGGTCTCGTCAGCCCCAGCATTTT.

A single count supports this clonotype. The chain joins TRBV4-1 to TRBJ2-7; 7 bases agree with TRBD1. CDR3 length: 17 residues. Germline-derived CDR1 and CDR2 are MGHRA and YSYEKL. Unmatched junction bases numbered 11, after V lost 0 bases and J lost 3 bases. The CDR3 loop is CASSQDPDRESDYEQYF. DNA of the CDR3: TGCGCCAGCAGCCAAGACCCTGACAGGGAAAGTGACTACGAGCAGTACTTC.

This chain uses TRBV5-1 with TRBJ1-5; D call uncertain. Germline assignment: CDR1 SGHRS and CDR2 YFSETQ. V lost 0 bases to trimming and J lost 3 bases, with 7 bases between them. CDR3 length: 14 residues. CDR3 sequence (DNA): TGCGCCAGCAGCTTGGATGGGCTCAATCAGCCCCAGCATTTT. Amino acid sequence: CASSLDGLNQPQHF. The full variable domain, in which reference TRBV5-1 and TRBJ1-5 provide the parts outside the CDR3, is KAGVTQTPRYLIKTRGQQVTLSCSPISGHRSVSWYQQTPGQGLQFLFEYFSETQRNKGNFPGRFSGRQFSNSRSEMNVSTLELGDSALYLCASSLDGLNQPQHFGDGTRLSIL.

The chain has TRBV7-8 and TRBJ2-3; weak D call: TRBD2 (6 bases). V shed 5 bases and J shed 0 bases, with 12 bases lying between them. Germline V gives CDR1 SGHVS, CDR2 FQNEAQ. This CDR3 spans 15 amino acids. Here the CDR3 reads CASSHGRGSTDTQYF. The CDR3, as DNA: TGTGCCAGCAGCCACGGGAGAGGTAGCACAGATACGCAGTATTTT. The full variable domain, rest sourced from reference TRBV7-8 and TRBJ2-3, is GAGVSQSPRYKVAKRGQDVALRCDPISGHVSLFWYQQALGQGPEFLTYFQNEAQLDKSGLPSDRFFAERPEGSVSTLKIQRTQQEDSAVYLCASSHGRGSTDTQYFGPGTRLTVL.

This clonotype was seen only a few times. The chain has TRBV3-1 and TRBJ1-1; D is unresolved. This CDR3 is built from 16 residues. The V gene lost 1 base and the J gene lost 5 bases, with 17 bases spanning the gap. Germline-derived CDR1 and CDR2 are LGHDT and YNNKEL (reference sequence). CDR3 DNA: TGTGCCAGCAGCCAAGGATTGGGCTCCTCGGGGACTGAAGCTTTCTTT. Encoded protein: CASSQGLGSSGTEAFF.